These 4 T cell receptor beta chains were sequenced from one sample in a study of blood T cell repertoires in COVID-19. The data were produced by immunoSEQ multiplex PCR, yet TCRdb's version contains in-frame clones alone and is incomplete. Altogether 250,000 to 300,000 clones are present, 80% to 90% being singletons, with the ten largest covering 1.5% to 2%. The sample consisted of PBMCs or T cells enriched from blood (not recorded which). The receptors here all came from a woman aged 45-59 years who had recovered from COVID-19.

The chain combines TRBV11-2 with TRBJ2-1; TRBD2 matches 7 bases. The CDR3 is made up of 16 amino acids. The germline V gene encodes CDR1 SGHAT and CDR2 FQNNGV. V was clipped by 1 base and J by 3 bases; unmatched bases: 6. The CDR3 loop is CASSLVGTTIYNEQFF. In DNA form, the CDR3 reads TGTGCCAGCAGCTTAGTTGGGACTACGATCTACAATGAGCAGTTCTTC.

This clone showed up just a few times. The rearrangement links TRBV7-9 to TRBJ2-1, with 11 bases aligning to TRBD2. The CDR3 has 18 amino acids. V lost 5 bases, J lost 0 bases, and 9 bases stayed unmatched. Germline CDR1 SEHNR, CDR2 FQNEAQ (reference sequence). The CDR3 loop is CASSARLAGGISYNEQFF. As DNA, the CDR3 is TGTGCCAGCAGCGCGCGATTAGCGGGAGGGATCTCCTACAATGAGCAGTTCTTC.

The chain couples TRBV6-1 to TRBJ2-2; TRBD2 aligns across 8 bases. There are 17 residues in the CDR3. The junction had 7 bases not matched to a gene; V was cut back by 1 base and J by 3 bases. Germline assignment: CDR1 MNHNS and CDR2 SASEGT. CDR3 loop: CASSEGISGSYTGELFF. Written as DNA, the CDR3 is TGTGCCAGCAGTGAAGGGATAAGCGGGAGTTACACCGGGGAGCTGTTTTTT.

The chain combines TRBV10-3 with TRBJ2-2; D not certain. The germline V and J ends were trimmed by 9 bases and 1 base, with 15 bases remaining between them. The V gene's germline CDR1 is ENHRY and CDR2 SYGVKD. This CDR3 contains 15 residues. The CDR3: CAITDGRMNTGELFF. CDR3 sequence (DNA): TGTGCCATTACAGACGGAAGAATGAACACCGGGGAGCTGTTTTTT.